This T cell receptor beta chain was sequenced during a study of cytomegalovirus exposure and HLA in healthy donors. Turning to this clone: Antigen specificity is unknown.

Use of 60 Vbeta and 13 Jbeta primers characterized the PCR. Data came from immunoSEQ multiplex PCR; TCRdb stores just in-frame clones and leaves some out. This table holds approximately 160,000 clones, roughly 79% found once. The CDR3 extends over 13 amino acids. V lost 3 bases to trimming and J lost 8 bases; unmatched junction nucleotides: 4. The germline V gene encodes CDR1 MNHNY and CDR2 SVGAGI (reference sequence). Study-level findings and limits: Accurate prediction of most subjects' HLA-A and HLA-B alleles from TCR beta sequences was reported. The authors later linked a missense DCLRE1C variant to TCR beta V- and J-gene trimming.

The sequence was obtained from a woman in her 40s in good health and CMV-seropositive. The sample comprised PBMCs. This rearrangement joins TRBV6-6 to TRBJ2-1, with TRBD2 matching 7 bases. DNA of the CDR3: TGTGCCAGCAGTTATAGGGGAGGGGATGAGCAGTTCTTC. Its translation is CASSYRGGDEQFF.